These T cell receptor beta chains were read from a single sample in a study of vaccination and CD4 T cells after COVID-19. These receptors' antigens are unknown. MiXCR, applied by TCRdb to the PCR reads, yields one record per CDR3 protein. In the table there are 14,000 to 15,000 distinct CDR3 sequences, around 46% of which are singletons. The sequencing input was CD4+ T cells from blood, cultured in vitro. The receptors come from a human donor who had recovered from COVID-19. Each CDR3 is given with its conserved first and last residue. Fields, in order: V gene, D gene, J gene, clone size, CDR3 protein, CDR3 DNA. D genes are given only for firm matches. Clone sizes are given selectively: once, few, many, or a class where the clone is expanded.

>TRBV7-9|-|TRBJ1-1|few
CASSYDAMRRANTEAFF
TGTGCCAGCAGCTATGATGCGATGCGCAGGGCGAACACTGAAGCTTTCTTT
>TRBV9|TRBD2|TRBJ2-5|once
CASSVSWTSGKETQYF
TGTGCCAGCAGCGTCTCTTGGACTAGCGGGAAAGAGACCCAGTACTTC
>TRBV7-8|-|TRBJ2-1|once
CASSSSSDEQFF
TGTGCCAGCAGCTCCTCCTCTGATGAGCAGTTCTTC
>TRBV7-2|-|TRBJ2-7|-
CASSSRDGAFYEQYF
TGTGCCAGCAGCTCTCGGGACGGTGCTTTCTACGAGCAGTACTTC
>TRBV7-2|-|TRBJ2-5|few
CASSQPGKETQYF
TGTGCCAGCAGCCAACCGGGTAAAGAGACCCAGTACTTC
>TRBV6-2/TRBV6-3|TRBD1|TRBJ2-7|-
CASSPQGAGEQYF
TGTGCCAGCAGTCCACAGGGGGCTGGGGAGCAGTACTTC
>TRBV20-1|-|TRBJ1-5|-
CSASTGNQPQHF
TGCAGTGCTAGCACAGGTAACCAGCCCCAGCATTTT
>TRBV20-1|-|TRBJ2-5|-
CSARRQRDPAQETQYF
TGCAGTGCGAGGCGACAAAGGGACCCTGCCCAAGAGACCCAGTACTTC
>TRBV2|-|TRBJ2-7|-
CASSWTPPYEQYF
TGTGCCAGCAGTTGGACTCCCCCCTACGAGCAGTACTTC
>TRBV5-1|-|TRBJ2-7|-
CASSLAAASSYEQYF
TGCGCCAGCAGCTTGGCGGCAGCAAGCTCCTACGAGCAGTACTTC
>TRBV10-3|TRBD1|TRBJ1-2|few
CAISSLMGQLILSEGYTF
TGTGCCATCAGTTCCCTAATGGGACAGCTTATATTATCTGAGGGCTACACCTTC
>TRBV29-1|-|TRBJ1-6|-
CSVVGSPLHF
TGCAGCGTTGTGGGGTCACCCCTCCACTTT
>TRBV5-1|-|TRBJ1-1|once
CASSFQGGGDTEAFF
TGCGCCAGCAGCTTCCAAGGGGGTGGGGACACTGAAGCTTTCTTT
>TRBV4-2|-|TRBJ1-2|-
CASSQAGGGRNGYTF
TGTGCCAGCAGCCAAGCTGGTGGGGGCCGGAATGGCTACACCTTC
>TRBV7-2|-|TRBJ1-1|few
CASSPRWDYTEAFF
TGTGCCAGCAGCCCACGGTGGGACTACACTGAAGCTTTCTTT
>TRBV20-1|-|TRBJ1-1|-
CSASRIDLGHTEAFF
TGCAGTGCTAGCCGAATAGACCTCGGGCACACTGAAGCTTTCTTT
>TRBV15|-|TRBJ1-5|-
CATSDIGQSSNQPQHF
TGTGCCACCAGCGACATTGGACAGTCTAGCAATCAGCCCCAGCATTTT
>TRBV4-3|TRBD1|TRBJ2-7|-
CASSRGQGTYEQYF
TGCGCCAGCAGCCGAGGACAGGGGACATACGAGCAGTACTTC
>TRBV6-1|TRBD1|TRBJ1-2|-
CASGKDRGVVRTF
TGTGCCAGCGGGAAGGACAGGGGAGTCGTTCGCACCTTC
>TRBV11-3|-|TRBJ2-1|-
CASSFSGNEQFF
TGTGCCAGCAGCTTTTCGGGTAATGAGCAGTTCTTC
>TRBV6-5|-|TRBJ2-5|-
CASSSWRGETQYF
TGTGCCAGCAGTTCTTGGCGGGGTGAGACCCAGTACTTC
>TRBV11-3|TRBD2|TRBJ2-1|-
CASSSRTSANNEQFF
TGTGCCAGCAGCTCCCGGACTAGCGCCAACAATGAGCAGTTCTTC
>TRBV24-1|-|TRBJ2-7|-
CATSDSAGLEQYF
TGTGCCACCAGTGATAGCGCGGGTTTGGAGCAGTACTTC
>TRBV7-9|-|TRBJ1-2|few
CASSGLNTGIGRGGYTF
TGTGCCAGCAGCGGTTTAAATACAGGGATAGGGCGTGGCGGCTACACCTTC
>TRBV6-1|-|TRBJ1-5|-
CASSRGGLGNQPQHF
TGTGCCAGCAGCCGAGGGGGGTTAGGCAATCAGCCCCAGCATTTT
>TRBV24-1|TRBD1|TRBJ1-5|few
CATSDLQGTGGNQPQHF
TGTGCCACCAGTGATTTGCAAGGGACAGGGGGGAATCAGCCCCAGCATTTT
>TRBV6-1|-|TRBJ2-2|-
CASSTYFARDYTGELFF
TGTGCCAGCAGCACCTATTTCGCCCGGGACTACACCGGGGAGCTGTTTTTT
>TRBV6-5|-|TRBJ1-6|few
CASSYVETPLHF
TGTGCCAGCAGTTACGTCGAAACACCCCTCCACTTT
>TRBV6-1|-|TRBJ1-2|-
CASRAYEGGYGYTF
TGTGCCAGCAGGGCATACGAGGGAGGTTATGGCTACACCTTC
>TRBV12-3/TRBV12-4|TRBD1|TRBJ2-7|-
CASSLTAGTGGYF
TGTGCCAGCAGTTTAACGGCCGGGACAGGGGGGTACTTC
>TRBV20-1|TRBD1|TRBJ1-6|-
CSAFRGGNSPLHF
TGCAGTGCTTTCAGGGGGGGAAATTCACCCCTCCACTTT
>TRBV10-3|-|TRBJ1-1|few
CAISLGGTEAFF
TGTGCCATCAGTCTCGGGGGGACTGAAGCTTTCTTT
>TRBV5-1|-|TRBJ1-2|-
CASSLGAGLEGYTF
TGCGCCAGCAGCTTGGGGGCCGGGTTGGAAGGCTACACCTTC
>TRBV10-1|-|TRBJ1-4|once
CATYNRDSAPNEKLFF
TGCGCCACCTATAATAGAGACAGCGCTCCGAATGAAAAACTGTTTTTT
>TRBV27|-|TRBJ2-7|-
CASSLHAGASYEQYF
TGTGCCAGCAGTTTACATGCGGGGGCTTCTTACGAGCAGTACTTC
>TRBV4-2|-|TRBJ2-7|once
CASSQEDARQYEQYF
TGTGCCAGCAGCCAAGAAGATGCTAGGCAATACGAGCAGTACTTC
>TRBV20-1|-|TRBJ1-5|-
CSASGGGIQPQHF
TGCAGTGCTAGCGGGGGGGGGATTCAGCCCCAGCATTTT
>TRBV18|TRBD1|TRBJ1-2|-
CASSATGRGFYGYTF
TGTGCCAGCTCGGCGACAGGGCGAGGTTTCTATGGCTACACCTTC
>TRBV19|TRBD1|TRBJ1-2|-
CASSTDRVLGNGYTF
TGTGCCAGTAGTACCGACAGGGTCCTAGGGAACGGCTACACCTTC
>TRBV21-1|-|TRBJ1-1|few
CASSIGVGAFF
TGTGCCAGCAGCATCGGAGTGGGGGCTTTCTTT
>TRBV19|-|TRBJ2-7|-
CASSAGVNYEQYF
TGTGCCAGTAGTGCAGGGGTCAACTACGAGCAGTACTTC
>TRBV5-5|TRBD1|TRBJ1-2|few
CASSSTGAYGYTF
TGTGCCAGCAGCTCTACAGGGGCCTATGGCTACACCTTC
>TRBV19|TRBD2|TRBJ2-3|-
CASAGSGKYFTDTQYF
TGTGCCAGCGCGGGGAGCGGGAAGTACTTCACAGATACGCAGTATTTT
>TRBV6-5|-|TRBJ1-1|-
CASSSGTPGAEAFF
TGTGCCAGCAGTTCCGGGACCCCTGGCGCTGAAGCTTTCTTT
>TRBV27|-|TRBJ1-1|-
CASSLRDGGNTEAFF
TGTGCCAGCAGTCTCCGGGACGGGGGGAACACTGAAGCTTTCTTT
>TRBV7-2|-|TRBJ2-5|-
CAIGTPRETQYF
TGTGCCATCGGGACCCCCCGAGAGACCCAGTACTTC